This T cell receptor beta chain was found in a study of CD8 T cells in ankylosing spondylitis. Germline loops: CDR1 DFQATT, CDR2 SNEGSKA (reference sequence). This CDR3 has 14 residues. V lost 3 bases to trimming and J lost 5 bases; unmatched junction nucleotides: 7. Findings and caveats of the study: Previously reported in reactive arthritis synovial fluid and blood were some of the motif variants. Disease-linked clones were reportedly significantly enriched in matched ankylosing spondylitis synovial fluid. What appeared characteristic of ankylosing spondylitis blood was a TCR beta motif of eight highly homologous variants.

This clonotype was seen a handful of times. Its antigen is unknown. Each TCR beta library was made by quantitative 5'-RACE that incorporated molecular barcodes. TCRdb re-derived calls from the 5' RACE reads in MiXCR, one entry per CDR3 protein. The data show about 700,000 distinct CDR3 sequences, over 15% seen once. The TCR originated in a male donor with ankylosing spondylitis. V gene TRBV20-1 combines with J gene TRBJ2-1, with 7 bases aligning to TRBD2. What was sequenced was blood, either unsorted or a sorted T cell fraction (not recorded which). The CDR3 reads CSASTREWNNEQFF. The CDR3 nucleotides are TGCAGTGCTAGTACGCGGGAGTGGAACAATGAGCAGTTCTTC.